Presented here are 4 T cell receptor beta chains from one specimen sequenced in a study of vaccination and CD4 T cells after COVID-19. The treatment was: approximately nine-day PBMC culture with coronavirus spike peptide pools or control peptides (ViraFEST assay). What these receptors recognize is not known. The Oncomine TCR Beta short-read assay sequenced DNA from cultured CD4+ T cells. TCRdb re-called the PCR reads through MiXCR, storing one row per CDR3 protein. The table has around 20,000 distinct CDR3 sequences, 44% seen once; the top ten hold approximately 25%. The sample was CD4+ T cells from blood, cultured in vitro, taken before SARS-CoV-2 vaccination. These receptors were collected from a human donor who had recovered from COVID-19.

This clonotype was detected only a few times. The rearrangement joins TRBV6-1 to TRBJ2-3; 7 positions match TRBD1. Per germline, CDR1 MNHNS and CDR2 SASEGT. This CDR3 spans 14 amino acids. Unmatched junction bases numbered 8, after V lost 6 bases and J lost 5 bases. The CDR3 region has the DNA TGTGCCAGCAGACAAGGGACAGTGAGAGATACGCAGTATTTT. Translating it yields CASRQGTVRDTQYF.

This clonotype turned up a few times. This chain uses TRBV10-3 with TRBJ1-1, with D unresolved. The CDR3 covers 14 residues. The germline V gene has CDR1 ENHRY and CDR2 SYGVKD. The V and J ends lost 2 bases and 1 base respectively, with 8 bases between them. In nucleotides, the CDR3 is TGTGCCATCAGTGAGGGGCTCGGGAACACTGAAGCTTTCTTT. Its translation: CAISEGLGNTEAFF.

The CDR3 spells CASSYSTTLSEQYF. As DNA, the CDR3 is TGTGCCAGCAGTTATTCGACTACGCTCTCCGAGCAGTACTTC. J is TRBJ2-7 and V is TRBV6-2 or TRBV6-3, with a weak D call TRBD2 (5 bases). The CDR3 contains 14 residues. The germline CDR1 and CDR2 sequences are MNHEY and SVGEGT. The V and J ends lost 3 bases and 6 bases respectively, with 15 bases between them.

This rearrangement joins TRBV6-1 to TRBJ2-6, with a possible D match to TRBD1 (5 bases). The CDR3 consists of 14 residues. Trimming pared 7 bases from V and 2 bases from J, leaving 9 bases between. Germline V gene data show CDR1 as MNHNS and CDR2 as SASEGT. The CDR3 bases are TGTGCCAGCATAAGGGGCGCTGGGGCCAACGTCCTGACTTTC. Translating gives CASIRGAGANVLTF.